This TCR beta chain was identified during a study of T cell changes during pregnancy in multiple sclerosis. Here immunoSEQ multiplex PCR was the method, and the copy in TCRdb shows in-frame clones only, minus some. This sample has 40,000 to 60,000 clones; 92% occur once, and the top ten carry just over 0.65%. This clone was observed once. CDR1 and CDR2 (germline): SGHTA, FQGNSA. Trimming pared 5 bases from V and 0 bases from J, leaving 13 bases between. This CDR3 has 16 amino acids. The chain employs TRBV7-2 and TRBJ2-2; D not certain. The TCR sequence derives from a female donor with multiple sclerosis, enrolled in a pregnancy study. The sequences come from CD4+ T cells from peripheral blood mononuclear cells, collected in the third trimester of pregnancy. The CDR3 protein is CASSPIMLSNTGELFF. CDR3 nucleotide sequence: TGTGCCAGCAGCCCCATAATGCTATCGAACACCGGGGAGCTGTTTTTT.